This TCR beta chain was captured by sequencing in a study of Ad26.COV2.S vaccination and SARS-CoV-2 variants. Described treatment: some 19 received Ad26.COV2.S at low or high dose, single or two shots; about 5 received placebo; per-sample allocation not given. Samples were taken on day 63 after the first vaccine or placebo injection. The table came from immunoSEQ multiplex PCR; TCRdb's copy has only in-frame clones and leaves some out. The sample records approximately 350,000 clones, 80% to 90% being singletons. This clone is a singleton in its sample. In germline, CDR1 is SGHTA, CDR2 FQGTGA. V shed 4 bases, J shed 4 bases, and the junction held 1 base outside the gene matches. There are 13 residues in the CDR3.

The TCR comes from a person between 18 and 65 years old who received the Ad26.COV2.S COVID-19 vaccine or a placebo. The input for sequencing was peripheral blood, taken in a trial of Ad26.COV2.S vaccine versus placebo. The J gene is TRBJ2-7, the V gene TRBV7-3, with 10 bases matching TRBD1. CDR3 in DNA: TGTGCCAGCAGCTGGGACAGGGGATACGAGCAGTACTTC. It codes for CASSWDRGYEQYF.